This T cell receptor beta chain was sequenced for a study of blood T cell repertoires in COVID-19. The table came from immunoSEQ multiplex PCR; TCRdb's copy has only in-frame clones and leaves some out. The profile shows approximately 300,000 clones, over 90% of them singletons. In assigning cohorts, the study relied on participant-reported clinical history. This clone has a count of ten or more. This sample includes further DNA sequences coding for the same CDR3. The V end lost 6 bases, the J end lost 4 bases, and 10 bases lay between the germline ends. Germline CDR1 LNHDA, CDR2 SQIVND (reference sequence). The CDR3 is 13 amino acids.

The chain recombines TRBV19 with TRBJ2-1; D is perhaps TRBD1 (6 bases). The source of this sequence is a woman younger than 45 who had been exposed to COVID-19. Sequencing was performed on PBMCs or T cells enriched from blood (not recorded which). The CDR3 is CASRPQGYNEQFF. The CDR3 DNA reads TGTGCCAGTAGGCCTCAGGGGTACAATGAGCAGTTCTTC.